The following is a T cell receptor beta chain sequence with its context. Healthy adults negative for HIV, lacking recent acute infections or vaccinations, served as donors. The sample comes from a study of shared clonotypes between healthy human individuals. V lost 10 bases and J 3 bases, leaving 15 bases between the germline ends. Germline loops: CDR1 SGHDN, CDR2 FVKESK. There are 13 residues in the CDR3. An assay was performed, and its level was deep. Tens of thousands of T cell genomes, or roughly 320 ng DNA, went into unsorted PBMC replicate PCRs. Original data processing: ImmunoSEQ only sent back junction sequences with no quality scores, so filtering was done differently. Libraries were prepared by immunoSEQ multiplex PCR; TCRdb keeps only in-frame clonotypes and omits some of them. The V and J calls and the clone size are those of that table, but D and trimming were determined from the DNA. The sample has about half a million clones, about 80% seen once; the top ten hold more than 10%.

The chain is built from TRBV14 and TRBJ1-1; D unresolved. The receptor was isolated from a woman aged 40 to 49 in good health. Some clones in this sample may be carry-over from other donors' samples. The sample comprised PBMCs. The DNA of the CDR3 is TGTGCCACCTCCCCGGGGAGATACACTGAAGCTTTCTTT. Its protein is CATSPGRYTEAFF. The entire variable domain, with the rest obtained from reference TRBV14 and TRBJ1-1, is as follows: EAGVTQFPSHSVIEKGQTVTLRCDPISGHDNLYWYRRVMGKEIKFLLHFVKESKQDESGMPNNRFLAERTGGTYSTLKVQPAELEDSGVYFCATSPGRYTEAFFGQGTRLTVV.